Shown below are 17 T cell receptor beta chains from a single sample sequenced in a study of CD8 T cells in Susac syndrome. RNA, at roughly 0.5 to 1 ug, was reverse transcribed with random hexamers. TCRdb re-derived calls from the immunoSEQ multiplex PCR reads in MiXCR, one entry per CDR3 protein. The sample yields around 170,000 distinct CDR3 sequences, approximately 96% seen once. Material for sequencing was CD4+ T cells from PBMCs. The receptor set was obtained from a human donor with Susac syndrome.

The chain couples TRBV19 to TRBJ1-6, with a possible D match to TRBD1 (5 bases). Germline values: CDR1 LNHDA, CDR2 SQIVND (reference sequence). The CDR3 runs to 16 residues. V was clipped by 3 bases and J by 7 bases, with 16 bases between them. The CDR3 region has the DNA TGTGCCAGTAGTATTTCGGGTGGACAACGGAATTCACCCCTCCACTTT. It translates to CASSISGGQRNSPLHF.

DNA of the CDR3: TGTGCCGGTCGACAGGGGGCGGTTAATGAGCAGTTCTTC. Its protein is CAGRQGAVNEQFF. V is TRBV2 and J is TRBJ2-1; 10 nucleotides agree with TRBD1. This CDR3 has 13 residues. Germline trimming cut 11 bases from V and 7 bases from J; bases unmatched to any gene: 8. Per the germline V gene, CDR1 is SNHLY and CDR2 is FYNNEI.

In its sample, this clonotype was seen once. The J gene is TRBJ1-1, the V gene TRBV9; perhaps TRBD1 as D (5 bases). Deletions cut 4 bases from V and 5 bases from J, with 12 bases between. Germline values: CDR1 SGDLS, CDR2 YYNGEE. The CDR3 totals 13 residues. The DNA for the CDR3 is TGTGCCAGCAGCCCCTCGGGACGGACTGAAGCTTTCTTT. Translating gives CASSPSGRTEAFF. Looking up the rest from reference TRBV9 and TRBJ1-1 gives the full variable domain: DSGVTQTPKHLITATGQRVTLRCSPRSGDLSVYWYQQSLDQGLQFLIQYYNGEERAKGNILERFSAQQFPDLHSELNLSSLELGDSALYFCASSPSGRTEAFFGQGTRLTVV.

The genes are TRBV12-3 or TRBV12-4 and TRBJ1-5; D ambiguous. The germline V and J ends were trimmed by 2 bases and 0 bases, with 8 bases remaining between them. The length of the CDR3 is 15 residues. CDR3: CASSLYTGSNQPQHF. CDR3 in DNA: TGTGCCAGCAGTTTATACACCGGTAGCAATCAGCCCCAGCATTTT.

The chain carries TRBV29-1 and TRBJ1-2; D is undetermined. There are 11 residues in the CDR3. Germline V CDR1 and CDR2: SQVTM, ANQGSEA. V dropped 7 bases and J dropped 8 bases, with 14 bases sitting between them. The CDR3, as DNA: TGCAGCGCCGACGGCCTTTGGGGCTACACCTTC. Its translation is CSADGLWGYTF.

The rearrangement uses TRBV27 and TRBJ1-5, with D uncertain. The CDR3 totals 14 residues. V was pared by 2 bases and J by 4 bases, with 9 bases between. Per the germline V gene, CDR1 is MNHEY and CDR2 is SMNVEV (reference sequence). The CDR3 bases are TGTGCCAGCAGTTTAAGACAACAAAATCAGCCCCAGCATTTT. Translating gives CASSLRQQNQPQHF.

The chain has TRBV28 and TRBJ2-5, with TRBD2 matching over 10 bases. Germline V CDR1 and CDR2: MDHEN, SYDVKM. V lost 5 bases to trimming and J lost 1 base; unmatched junction nucleotides: 4. The length of the CDR3 is 15 residues. In DNA form, the CDR3 reads TGTGCCAGCAGTCGGAGCGGGGGGGTCCAAGAGACCCAGTACTTC. Protein sequence: CASSRSGGVQETQYF.

The rearrangement joins TRBV6-5 to TRBJ2-7; perhaps TRBD2 as D (6 bases). Germline V gives CDR1 MNHEY, CDR2 SVGAGI. The CDR3 extends over 15 amino acids. V was cut by 6 bases and J by 4 bases, with 19 bases left in between. CDR3 coding DNA: TGTGCCAGCAGATACGCCGGGACTGGGCTTTACGAGCAGTACTTC. This gives the protein CASRYAGTGLYEQYF.

This clonotype was seen just once. The chain uses TRBV20-1 and TRBJ2-2; 12 bases fit TRBD2. The CDR3 has 16 residues. Germline CDR1 and CDR2: DFQATT and SNEGSKA (reference sequence). J was trimmed by 0 bases and V by 6 bases; bases with no gene match: 5. CDR3 protein: CSATTSGGTNTGELFF. CDR3 DNA sequence: TGCAGTGCGACCACTAGCGGGGGGACGAACACCGGGGAGCTGTTTTTT.

The CDR3 sequence is CSARTLAGGIGELFF. The CDR3 DNA sequence: TGCAGTGCTAGAACACTAGCGGGGGGAATCGGGGAGCTGTTTTTT. The chain has TRBV20-1 and TRBJ2-2; 12 nucleotides line up with TRBD2. V trimming: 2 bases; J trimming: 7 bases; junction bases outside the gene matches: 5. Germline values: CDR1 DFQATT, CDR2 SNEGSKA (reference sequence). This CDR3 region has 15 residues.

This chain joins TRBV12-3 or TRBV12-4 and TRBJ2-2; D not certain. With 2 bases removed from V and 7 bases from J, the gap between germline ends came to 8 bases. CDR3 length: 13 residues. This CDR3 is CASSLMDGGELFF. The CDR3 coding sequence is TGTGCCAGCAGTTTAATGGATGGCGGGGAGCTGTTTTTT.

The rearrangement links TRBV2 to TRBJ1-1; D might be TRBD1 (5 bases). The germline V gene has CDR1 SNHLY and CDR2 FYNNEI. V lost 6 bases, J lost 3 bases, and 14 bases lay in between. CDR3 size: 14 residues. The CDR3 DNA reads as TGTGCCAGCAGGGGGGAGGTTATGTACACTGAAGCTTTCTTT. Protein product: CASRGEVMYTEAFF.

This clonotype has a single count. The DNA of the CDR3 is TGTGCCAGCAGATCCGACACGAACACTGAAGCTTTCTTT. Protein: CASRSDTNTEAFF. The V and J genes are TRBV5-4 and TRBJ1-1, with D uncertain. The CDR3 extends over 13 amino acids. V was clipped by 5 bases and J by 1 base, with 9 bases between them. From germline, CDR1 is SGHNT and CDR2 YYREEE (reference sequence).

The chain has TRBV9 and TRBJ2-2; no definite D call. V was pared by 2 bases and J by 6 bases, with 5 bases between. This CDR3 is 12 amino acids long. Germline V CDR1 and CDR2: SGDLS, YYNGEE. DNA for the CDR3: TGTGCCAGCAGCGTCCGCGCCGGGGAGCTGTTTTTT. Protein sequence: CASSVRAGELFF. Full variable domain (missing parts from reference TRBV9 and TRBJ2-2): DSGVTQTPKHLITATGQRVTLRCSPRSGDLSVYWYQQSLDQGLQFLIQYYNGEERAKGNILERFSAQQFPDLHSELNLSSLELGDSALYFCASSVRAGELFFGEGSRLTVL.

The chain joins TRBV13 to TRBJ1-2, with TRBD1 matching over 7 bases. CDR3 length: 15 amino acids. J lost 0 bases, V lost 5 bases, and 6 bases had no gene match. Germline CDR1 and CDR2: PRHDT and FYEKMQ (reference sequence). CDR3 region: CASSPRDRANYGYTF. CDR3 nucleotides: TGTGCCAGCAGCCCCCGGGACAGAGCTAACTATGGCTACACCTTC.

The J gene is TRBJ2-5, the V gene TRBV20-1; the match to TRBD1 covers 7 bases. The CDR3 extends over 13 amino acids. Germline CDR1 DFQATT, CDR2 SNEGSKA (reference sequence). The ends lost 6 bases at V and 6 bases at J; junction bases unmatched: 10. The CDR3 here is CSALVDRLKTQYF. For the CDR3, the DNA is TGCAGTGCCCTGGTGGACAGGCTCAAGACCCAGTACTTC.

The rearrangement links TRBV7-3 to TRBJ2-5; no definite D call. CDR3 length: 13 amino acids. V dropped 0 bases and J dropped 4 bases, with 6 bases sitting between them. The germline V gene has CDR1 SGHTA and CDR2 FQGTGA. CDR3 in amino acids: CASSLTSGETQYF. DNA of the CDR3: TGTGCCAGCAGCTTAACTTCGGGAGAGACCCAGTACTTC.